This T cell receptor (beta chain) was documented in a study of blood T cell repertoires in COVID-19. Across the whole study: COVID-19 samples collected from the United States, Italy and Spain covered acute and convalescent phases.

Followed over time, Seattle patients had been enrolled while infection was active. The length of the CDR3 is 13 residues. Per germline, CDR1 LGHDT and CDR2 YNNKEL (reference sequence). Trimming pared 1 base from V and 8 bases from J, leaving 11 bases between. In the original analysis: Reference gene primers were amplified, and this amplification served to estimate nucleated cell counts. The table came from immunoSEQ multiplex PCR; TCRdb's copy has only in-frame clones and leaves some out. D and trimming were read from the DNA, whereas the V and J calls and clone size are those reported in that table. The sample holds fewer than 650,000 clones, 85% to 90% seen once.

V is TRBV3-1 (or the pseudogene TRBV3-2) and J is TRBJ1-2; a weak D match, TRBD1 (6 bases). Material for sequencing was peripheral blood. The TCR originated in a woman aged 50 to 65 with COVID-19, enrolled during active disease. The CDR3 DNA follows: TGTGCCAGCAGCCAAGTACAGGGACGGGGCTACACCTTC. Amino acids: CASSQVQGRGYTF.